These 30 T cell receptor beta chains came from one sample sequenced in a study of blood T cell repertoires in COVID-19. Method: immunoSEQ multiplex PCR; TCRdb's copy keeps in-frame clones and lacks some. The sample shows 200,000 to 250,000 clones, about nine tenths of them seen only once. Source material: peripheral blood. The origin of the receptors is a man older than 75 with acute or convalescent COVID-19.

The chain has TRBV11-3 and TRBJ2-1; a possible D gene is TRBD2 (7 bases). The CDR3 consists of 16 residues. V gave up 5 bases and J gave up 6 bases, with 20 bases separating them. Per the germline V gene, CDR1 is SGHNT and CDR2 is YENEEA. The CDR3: CASSHTIRGAGNEQFF. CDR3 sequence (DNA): TGTGCCAGCAGCCATACCATCCGGGGGGCTGGCAATGAGCAGTTCTTC.

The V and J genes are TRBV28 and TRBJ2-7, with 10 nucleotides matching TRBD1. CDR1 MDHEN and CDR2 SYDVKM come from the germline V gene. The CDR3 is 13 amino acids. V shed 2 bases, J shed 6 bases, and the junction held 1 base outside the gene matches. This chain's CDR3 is CASSLRTGGEQYF. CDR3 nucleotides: TGTGCCAGCAGTTTAAGGACAGGGGGCGAGCAGTACTTC. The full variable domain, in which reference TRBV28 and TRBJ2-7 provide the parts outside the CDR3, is DVKVTQSSRYLVKRTGEKVFLECVQDMDHENMFWYRQDPGLGLRLIYFSYDVKMKEKGDIPEGYSVSREKKERFSLILESASTNQTSMYLCASSLRTGGEQYFGPGTRLTVT.

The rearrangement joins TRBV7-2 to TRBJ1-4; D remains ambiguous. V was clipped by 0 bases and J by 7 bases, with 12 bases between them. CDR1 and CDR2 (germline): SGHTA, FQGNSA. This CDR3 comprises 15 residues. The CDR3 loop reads CASSLAPHTGEKLFF. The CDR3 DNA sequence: TGTGCCAGCAGCTTAGCACCTCATACCGGTGAAAAACTGTTTTTT.

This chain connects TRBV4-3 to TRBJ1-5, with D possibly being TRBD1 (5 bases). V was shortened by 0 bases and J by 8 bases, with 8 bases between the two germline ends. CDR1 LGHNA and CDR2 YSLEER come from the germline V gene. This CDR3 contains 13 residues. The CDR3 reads CASSQDLGEPQHF. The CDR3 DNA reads TGCGCCAGCAGCCAAGATTTAGGGGAGCCCCAGCATTTT.

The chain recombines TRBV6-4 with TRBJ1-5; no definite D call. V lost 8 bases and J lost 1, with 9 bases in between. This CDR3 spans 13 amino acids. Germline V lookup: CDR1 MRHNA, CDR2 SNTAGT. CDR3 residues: CASAKESNQPQHF. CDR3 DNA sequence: TGTGCCAGCGCGAAAGAAAGCAATCAGCCCCAGCATTTT.

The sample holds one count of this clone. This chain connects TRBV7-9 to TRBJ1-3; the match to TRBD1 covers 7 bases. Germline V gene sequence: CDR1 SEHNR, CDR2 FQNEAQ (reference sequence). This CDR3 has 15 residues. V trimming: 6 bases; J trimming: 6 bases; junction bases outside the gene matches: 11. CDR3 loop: CASSTLWDSENTIYF. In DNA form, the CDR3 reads TGTGCCAGCAGTACCCTCTGGGACAGCGAAAACACCATATATTTT.

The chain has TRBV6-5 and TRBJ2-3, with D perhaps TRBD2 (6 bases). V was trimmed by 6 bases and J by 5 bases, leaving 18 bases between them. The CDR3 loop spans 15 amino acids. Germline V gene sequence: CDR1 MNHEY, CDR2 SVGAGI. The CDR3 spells CASRSTGTGGDTQYF. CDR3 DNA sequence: TGTGCCAGCAGGTCCACCGGGACTGGGGGAGATACGCAGTATTTT.

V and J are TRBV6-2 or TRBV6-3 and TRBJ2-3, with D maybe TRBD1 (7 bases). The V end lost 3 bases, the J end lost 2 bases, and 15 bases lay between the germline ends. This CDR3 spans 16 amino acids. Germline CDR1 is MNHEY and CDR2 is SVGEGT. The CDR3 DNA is TGTGCCAGCAGTTATCGCGCGGGACAGACCACAGATACGCAGTATTTT. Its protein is CASSYRAGQTTDTQYF.

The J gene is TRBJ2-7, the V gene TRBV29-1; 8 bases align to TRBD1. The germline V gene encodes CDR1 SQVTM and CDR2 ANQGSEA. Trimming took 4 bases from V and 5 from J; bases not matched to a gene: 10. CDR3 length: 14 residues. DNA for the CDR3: TGCAGCGTTGGACATCAGACAGGGGACAACGAGCAGTACTTC. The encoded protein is CSVGHQTGDNEQYF.

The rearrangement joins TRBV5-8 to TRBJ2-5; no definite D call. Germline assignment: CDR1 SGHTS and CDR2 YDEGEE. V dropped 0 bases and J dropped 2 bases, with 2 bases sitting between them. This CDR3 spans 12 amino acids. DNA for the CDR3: TGTGCCAGCAGCTTGGCGCAAGAGACCCAGTACTTC. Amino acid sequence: CASSLAQETQYF.

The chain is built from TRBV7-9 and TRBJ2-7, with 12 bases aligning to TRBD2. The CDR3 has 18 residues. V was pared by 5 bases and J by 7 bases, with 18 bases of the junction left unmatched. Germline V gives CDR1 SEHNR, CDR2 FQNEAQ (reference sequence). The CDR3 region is CASSGGATSGSSWREQYF. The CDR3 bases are TGTGCCAGCAGCGGGGGGGCGACTAGCGGGAGCTCCTGGAGGGAGCAGTACTTC.

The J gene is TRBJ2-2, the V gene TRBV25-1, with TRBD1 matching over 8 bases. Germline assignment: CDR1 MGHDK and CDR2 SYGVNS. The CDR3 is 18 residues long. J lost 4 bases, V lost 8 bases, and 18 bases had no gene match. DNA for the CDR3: TGTGCCAGCTCGGACAGGGCACTAGGAAGAGGAAGCACCGGGGAGCTGTTTTTT. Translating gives CASSDRALGRGSTGELFF.

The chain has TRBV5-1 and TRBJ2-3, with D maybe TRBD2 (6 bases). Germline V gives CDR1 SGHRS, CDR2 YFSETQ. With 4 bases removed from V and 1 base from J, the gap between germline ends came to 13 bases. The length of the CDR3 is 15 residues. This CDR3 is CASSPGGSGTDTQYF. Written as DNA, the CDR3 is TGCGCCAGCAGCCCCGGAGGGTCGGGCACAGATACGCAGTATTTT.

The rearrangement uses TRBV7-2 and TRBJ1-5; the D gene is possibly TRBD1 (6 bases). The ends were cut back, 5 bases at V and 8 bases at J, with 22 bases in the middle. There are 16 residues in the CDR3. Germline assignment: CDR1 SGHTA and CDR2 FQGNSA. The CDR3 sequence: CASSPSRVRGQKPQHF. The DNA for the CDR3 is TGTGCCAGCAGCCCCTCCAGGGTGCGGGGGCAAAAGCCCCAGCATTTT.

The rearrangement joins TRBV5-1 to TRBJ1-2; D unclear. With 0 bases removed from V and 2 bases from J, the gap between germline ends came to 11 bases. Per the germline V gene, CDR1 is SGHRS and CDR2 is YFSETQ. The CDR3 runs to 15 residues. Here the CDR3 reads CASSLAEHVNYGYTF. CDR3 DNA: TGCGCCAGCAGCTTGGCCGAACACGTGAACTATGGCTACACCTTC.

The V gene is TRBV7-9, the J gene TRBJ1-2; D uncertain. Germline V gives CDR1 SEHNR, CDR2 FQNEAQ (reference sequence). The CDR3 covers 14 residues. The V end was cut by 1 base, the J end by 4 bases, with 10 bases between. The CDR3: CASSLVVVSYGYTF. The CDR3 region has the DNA TGTGCCAGCAGCTTAGTTGTGGTTAGCTATGGCTACACCTTC.

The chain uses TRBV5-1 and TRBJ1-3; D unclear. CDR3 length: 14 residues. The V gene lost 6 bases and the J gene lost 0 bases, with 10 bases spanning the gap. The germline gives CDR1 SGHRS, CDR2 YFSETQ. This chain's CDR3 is CASKEAPSGNTIYF. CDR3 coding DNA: TGCGCCAGCAAGGAGGCGCCCTCTGGAAACACCATATATTTT.

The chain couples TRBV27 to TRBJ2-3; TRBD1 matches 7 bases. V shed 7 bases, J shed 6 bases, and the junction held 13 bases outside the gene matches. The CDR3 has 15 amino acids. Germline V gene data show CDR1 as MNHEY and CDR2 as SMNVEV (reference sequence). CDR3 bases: TGTGCCAGCACCCTCCACAGGGGTGTGGCGGATACGCAGTATTTT. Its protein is CASTLHRGVADTQYF.

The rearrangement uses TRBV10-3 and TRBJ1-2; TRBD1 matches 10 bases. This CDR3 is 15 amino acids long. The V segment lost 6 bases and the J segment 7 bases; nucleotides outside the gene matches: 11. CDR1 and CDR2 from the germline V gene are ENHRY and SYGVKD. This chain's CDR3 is CAISEGGDRGLGYTF. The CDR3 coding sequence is TGTGCCATCAGCGAAGGTGGGGACAGGGGACTTGGCTACACCTTC.

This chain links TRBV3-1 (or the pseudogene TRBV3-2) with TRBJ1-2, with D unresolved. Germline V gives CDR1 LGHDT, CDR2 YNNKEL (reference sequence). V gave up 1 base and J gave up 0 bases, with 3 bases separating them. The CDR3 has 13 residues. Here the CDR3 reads CASSQVSNYGYTF. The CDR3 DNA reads TGTGCCAGCAGCCAAGTATCTAACTATGGCTACACCTTC.

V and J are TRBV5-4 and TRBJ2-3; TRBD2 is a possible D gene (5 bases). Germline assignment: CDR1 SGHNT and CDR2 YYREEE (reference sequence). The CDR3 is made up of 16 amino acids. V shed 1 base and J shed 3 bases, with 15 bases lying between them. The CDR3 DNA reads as TGTGCCAGCAGCTTGCGGACCCACGGGGAGACAGATACGCAGTATTTT. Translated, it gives CASSLRTHGETDTQYF.

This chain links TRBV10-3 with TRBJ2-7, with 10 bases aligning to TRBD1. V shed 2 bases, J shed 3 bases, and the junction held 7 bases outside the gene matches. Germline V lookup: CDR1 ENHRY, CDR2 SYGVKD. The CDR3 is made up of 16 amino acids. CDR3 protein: CAISESTGQGNYEQYF. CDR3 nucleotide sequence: TGTGCCATCAGTGAGAGCACGGGACAGGGGAACTACGAGCAGTACTTC.

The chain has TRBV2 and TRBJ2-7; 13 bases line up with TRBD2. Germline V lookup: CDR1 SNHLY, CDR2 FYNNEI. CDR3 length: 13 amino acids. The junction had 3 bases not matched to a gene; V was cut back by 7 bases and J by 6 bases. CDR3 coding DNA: TGTGCCAGCAATGGACTAGCGGGAGTCGAGCAGTACGTC. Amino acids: CASNGLAGVEQYV.

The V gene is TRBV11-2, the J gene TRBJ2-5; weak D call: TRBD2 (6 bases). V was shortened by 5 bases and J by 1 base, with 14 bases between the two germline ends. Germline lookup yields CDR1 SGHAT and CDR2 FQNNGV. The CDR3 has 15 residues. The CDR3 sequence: CASSRGSGFQETQYF. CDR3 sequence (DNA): TGTGCCAGCAGCCGCGGTAGCGGATTCCAAGAGACCCAGTACTTC.

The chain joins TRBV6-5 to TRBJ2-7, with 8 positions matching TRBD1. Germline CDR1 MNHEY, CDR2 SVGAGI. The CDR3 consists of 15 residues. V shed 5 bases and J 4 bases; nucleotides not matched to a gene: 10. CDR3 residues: CASSTDRGMNYEQYF. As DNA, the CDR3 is TGTGCCAGCAGTACCGACAGGGGTATGAATTACGAGCAGTACTTC.

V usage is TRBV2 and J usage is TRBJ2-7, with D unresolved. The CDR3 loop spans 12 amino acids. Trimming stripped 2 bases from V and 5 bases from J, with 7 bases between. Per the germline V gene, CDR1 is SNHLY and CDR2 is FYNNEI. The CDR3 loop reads CASSELADEQYF. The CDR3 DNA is TGTGCCAGCAGTGAACTCGCGGACGAGCAGTACTTC.

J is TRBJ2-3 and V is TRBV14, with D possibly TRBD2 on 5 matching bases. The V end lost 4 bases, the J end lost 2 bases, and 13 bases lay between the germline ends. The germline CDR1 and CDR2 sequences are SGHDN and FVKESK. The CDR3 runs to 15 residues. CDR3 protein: CASSPPRAITDTQYF. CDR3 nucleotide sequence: TGTGCCAGCAGCCCCCCGCGGGCGATCACAGATACGCAGTATTTT.

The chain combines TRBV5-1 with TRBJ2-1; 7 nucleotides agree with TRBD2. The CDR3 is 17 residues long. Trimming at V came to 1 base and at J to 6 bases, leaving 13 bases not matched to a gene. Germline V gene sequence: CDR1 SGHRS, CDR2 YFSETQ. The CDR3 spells CASSLFGLERKSNEQFF. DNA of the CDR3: TGCGCCAGCAGCTTGTTTGGACTAGAACGGAAGAGCAATGAGCAGTTCTTC.

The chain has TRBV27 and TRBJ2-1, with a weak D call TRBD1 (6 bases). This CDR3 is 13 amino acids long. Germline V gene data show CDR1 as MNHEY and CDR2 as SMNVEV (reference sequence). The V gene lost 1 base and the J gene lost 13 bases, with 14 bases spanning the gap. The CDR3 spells CASSLFPGAFQFF. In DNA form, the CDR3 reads TGTGCCAGCAGTTTATTCCCAGGGGCGTTCCAGTTCTTC.

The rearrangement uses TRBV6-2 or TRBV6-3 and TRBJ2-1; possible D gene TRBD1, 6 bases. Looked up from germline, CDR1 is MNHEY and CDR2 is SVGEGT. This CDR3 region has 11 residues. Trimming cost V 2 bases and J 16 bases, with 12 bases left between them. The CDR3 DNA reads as TGTGCCAGCAGTTACGCCAGGGGCGCTTTCTTC. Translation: CASSYARGAFF.